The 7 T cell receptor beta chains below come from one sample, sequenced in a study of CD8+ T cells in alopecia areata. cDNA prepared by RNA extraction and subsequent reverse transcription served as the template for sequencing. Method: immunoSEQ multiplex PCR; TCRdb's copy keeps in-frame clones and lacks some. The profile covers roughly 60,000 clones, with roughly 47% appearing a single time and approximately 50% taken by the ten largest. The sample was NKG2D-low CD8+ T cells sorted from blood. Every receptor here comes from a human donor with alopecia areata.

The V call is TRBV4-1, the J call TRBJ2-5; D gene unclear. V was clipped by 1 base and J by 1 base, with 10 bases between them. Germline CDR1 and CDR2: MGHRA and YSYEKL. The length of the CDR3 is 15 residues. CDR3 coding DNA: TGCGCCAGCAGCCAAGGCACCCTCACCCAAGAGACCCAGTACTTC. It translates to CASSQGTLTQETQYF.

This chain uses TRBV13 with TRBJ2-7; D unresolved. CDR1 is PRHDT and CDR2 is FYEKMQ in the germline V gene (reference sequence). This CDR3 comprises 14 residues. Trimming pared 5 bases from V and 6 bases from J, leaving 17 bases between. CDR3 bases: TGTGCCAGCAGCCATTGGACGGTCAGCCGCGAGCAGTACTTC. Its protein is CASSHWTVSREQYF.

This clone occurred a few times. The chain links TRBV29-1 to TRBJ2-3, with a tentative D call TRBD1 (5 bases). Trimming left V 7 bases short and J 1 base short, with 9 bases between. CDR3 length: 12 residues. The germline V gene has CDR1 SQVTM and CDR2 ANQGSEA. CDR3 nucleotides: TGCAGCGCGTCACAGGGCACAGATACGCAGTATTTT. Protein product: CSASQGTDTQYF.

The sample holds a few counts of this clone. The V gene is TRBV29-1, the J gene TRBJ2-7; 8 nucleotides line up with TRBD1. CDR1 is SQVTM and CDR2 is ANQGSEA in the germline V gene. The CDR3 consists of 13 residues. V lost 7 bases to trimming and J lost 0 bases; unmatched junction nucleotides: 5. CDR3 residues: CSASGQDSYEQYF. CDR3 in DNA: TGCAGCGCGTCGGGACAGGACTCCTACGAGCAGTACTTC.

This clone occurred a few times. CDR3 loop: CAWSVDQTYGYTF. The DNA for the CDR3 is TGTGCCTGGAGTGTGGATCAGACCTATGGCTACACCTTC. This chain joins TRBV30 and TRBJ1-2; D is unresolved. Germline V gene data show CDR1 as GTSNPN and CDR2 as SVGIG (reference sequence). The CDR3 sequence is 13 residues long. Trimming removed 0 bases from V and 4 bases from J, with 9 bases in between. The full variable domain, its missing parts supplied by reference TRBV30 and TRBJ1-2, is SQTIHQWPATLVQPVGSPLSLECTVEGTSNPNLYWYRQAAGRGLQLLFYSVGIGQISSEVPQNLSASRPQDRQFILSSKKLLLSDSGFYLCAWSVDQTYGYTFGSGTRLTVV.

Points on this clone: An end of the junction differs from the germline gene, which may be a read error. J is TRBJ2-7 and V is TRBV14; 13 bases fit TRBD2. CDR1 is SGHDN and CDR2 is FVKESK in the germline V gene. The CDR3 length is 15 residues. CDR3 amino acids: CASSQDSRTSGRLFF. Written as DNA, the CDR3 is TGTGCCAGCAGCCAAGATTCACGGACTAGCGGGAGATTGTTCTTC.

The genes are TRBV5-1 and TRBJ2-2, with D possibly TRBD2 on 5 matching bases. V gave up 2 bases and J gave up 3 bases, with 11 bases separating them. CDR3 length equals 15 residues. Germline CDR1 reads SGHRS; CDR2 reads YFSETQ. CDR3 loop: CASSFTREHTGELFF. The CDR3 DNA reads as TGCGCCAGCAGCTTTACTAGGGAACACACCGGGGAGCTGTTTTTT.